The 21 T cell receptor beta chains given below trace back to one sample, sequenced in a study of T cells expressing NK-cell markers. TCRdb re-called the 5' RACE reads and catalogs CDR3 proteins one per entry, DNA excluded. The sample totals about 260,000 distinct CDR3 sequences. Material: blood T cells: a sorted CD56 or NKG2C T cell subset, CD4+ or CD8+ T cells, or bulk PBMC T cells (not recorded which). The receptors come from a woman between 18 and 70 years old in good health.

The chain couples TRBV10-3 to TRBJ2-7; TCRdb names TRBD1, which stays unverified in the absence of DNA. This CDR3 has 13 residues. Germline values: CDR1 ENHRY, CDR2 SYGVKD. The CDR3 loop is CAIKGQQSYEQYF.

The CDR3 loop reads CASSRDSHYNEQFF. The chain has TRBV14 and TRBJ2-1; TCRdb returns TRBD2, unconfirmable since there is no DNA. CDR3 size: 14 residues. CDR1 is SGHDN and CDR2 is FVKESK in the germline V gene.

V and J are TRBV29-1 and TRBJ2-1; TCRdb picks TRBD1, but there is no DNA to check that call. Per the germline V gene, CDR1 is SQVTM and CDR2 is ANQGSEA. This CDR3 spans 14 amino acids. The CDR3 sequence is CSALLQLGASEQFF.

The CDR3 protein is CASSLQAAKSYEQYF. V usage is TRBV28 and J usage is TRBJ2-7. The germline gives CDR1 MDHEN, CDR2 SYDVKM. This CDR3 is built from 15 residues.

The chain couples TRBV28 to TRBJ1-1; absent DNA, TCRdb's TRBD1 call cannot be checked. Germline loops: CDR1 MDHEN, CDR2 SYDVKM. The CDR3 is 14 amino acids. This CDR3 is CASRLGQGNAEAFF.

The V call is TRBV3-1, the J call TRBJ2-7; the D gene TCRdb calls, TRBD2, cannot be checked with no DNA. The germline gives CDR1 LGHDT, CDR2 YNNKEL (reference sequence). The CDR3 sequence is 15 residues long. The CDR3 reads CASSLEGGLPYEQYF.

The chain employs TRBV5-1 and TRBJ1-1. Germline V gene sequence: CDR1 SGHRS, CDR2 YFSETQ. The CDR3 runs to 14 residues. CDR3 protein: CASRSGPMNTEAFF.

The chain recombines TRBV12-3 or TRBV12-4 with TRBJ1-5. The CDR3 is made up of 11 amino acids. The chain's CDR3 is CASSRNQPQHF.

The genes are TRBV12-3 or TRBV12-4 and TRBJ2-5. CDR3 length: 16 residues. CDR3 protein: CASSLRASPYQETQYF.

V gene TRBV7-3 combines with J gene TRBJ2-3; lacking DNA, the TRBD1 call made by TCRdb goes unchecked. The CDR3 totals 16 residues. CDR1 SGHTA and CDR2 FQGTGA come from the germline V gene. CDR3 sequence: CASSLRGFGTTDTQYF.

J is TRBJ2-4 and V is TRBV7-2; TCRdb picks TRBD1, but there is no DNA to check that call. The CDR3 extends over 14 amino acids. Germline CDR1 is SGHTA and CDR2 is FQGNSA. The CDR3 spells CASSLAARENIQYF.

The genes are TRBV12-3 or TRBV12-4 and TRBJ1-5. This CDR3 contains 12 residues. CDR3 sequence: CASSLGRSPQHF.

The gene calls are TRBV2 and TRBJ1-6; no DNA is available, so the TRBD1 call from TCRdb remains unchecked. Germline V gives CDR1 SNHLY, CDR2 FYNNEI. CDR3 length equals 16 residues. The CDR3 protein is CASILSSGVDNSPLHF.

The chain carries TRBV30 and TRBJ1-6. Germline CDR1 reads GTSNPN; CDR2 reads SVGIG (reference sequence). The CDR3 runs to 15 residues. The CDR3 loop reads CAWTSEGSYNSPLHF.

This chain links TRBV20-1 with TRBJ1-1. The CDR3 has 14 amino acids. Per germline, CDR1 DFQATT and CDR2 SNEGSKA (reference sequence). This chain's CDR3 is CSATQGRARTEAFF.

The chain joins TRBV11-2 to TRBJ1-1. The CDR3 contains 12 residues. The germline CDR1 and CDR2 sequences are SGHAT and FQNNGV. CDR3: CASSLRRGEAFF. Using reference TRBV11-2 and TRBJ1-1 for the parts outside the CDR3, the full variable domain is EAGVAQSPRYKIIEKRQSVAFWCNPISGHATLYWYQQILGQGPKLLIQFQNNGVVDDSQLPKDRFSAERLKGVDSTLKIQPAKLEDSAVYLCASSLRRGEAFFGQGTRLTVV.

V is TRBV6-5 and J is TRBJ2-1; the TRBD1 assignment by TCRdb is unverifiable without DNA. The CDR3 loop spans 16 amino acids. Germline V CDR1 and CDR2: MNHEY, SVGAGI. The CDR3 sequence is CASSYSRSPGHNEQFF.

CDR3 sequence reads: CSAKWGHTIYF. J is TRBJ1-3 and V is TRBV20-1. CDR3 length: 11 amino acids. The germline V gene encodes CDR1 DFQATT and CDR2 SNEGSKA (reference sequence).

The V and J genes are TRBV5-4 and TRBJ2-2; TCRdb proposes TRBD1, but this gene call is untestable without DNA. There are 18 residues in the CDR3. CDR1 and CDR2 (germline): SGHNT, YYREEE (reference sequence). The CDR3 protein is CASSLPSGAGGGTGELFF. Supplemented by reference TRBV5-4 and TRBJ2-2, the full variable domain reads ETGVTQSPTHLIKTRGQQVTLRCSSQSGHNTVSWYQQALGQGPQFIFQYYREEENGRGNFPPRFSGLQFPNYSSELNVNALELDDSALYLCASSLPSGAGGGTGELFFGEGSRLTVL.

CDR3: CASSQGASGRRPPSYEQYF. This sequence joins TRBV4-2 and TRBJ2-7; TCRdb proposes TRBD2, but this gene call is untestable without DNA. This CDR3 comprises 19 residues. Germline-derived CDR1 and CDR2 are LGHNA and YNFKEQ.

The chain has TRBV11-2 and TRBJ1-1; TCRdb outputs TRBD1, but without DNA this stays unchecked. The CDR3 length is 14 residues. Germline V lookup: CDR1 SGHAT, CDR2 FQNNGV. The CDR3 sequence: CASSLDRAAGKAFF. Drawing the rest from reference TRBV11-2 and TRBJ1-1, the complete variable domain is EAGVAQSPRYKIIEKRQSVAFWCNPISGHATLYWYQQILGQGPKLLIQFQNNGVVDDSQLPKDRFSAERLKGVDSTLKIQPAKLEDSAVYLCASSLDRAAGKAFFGQGTRLTVV.